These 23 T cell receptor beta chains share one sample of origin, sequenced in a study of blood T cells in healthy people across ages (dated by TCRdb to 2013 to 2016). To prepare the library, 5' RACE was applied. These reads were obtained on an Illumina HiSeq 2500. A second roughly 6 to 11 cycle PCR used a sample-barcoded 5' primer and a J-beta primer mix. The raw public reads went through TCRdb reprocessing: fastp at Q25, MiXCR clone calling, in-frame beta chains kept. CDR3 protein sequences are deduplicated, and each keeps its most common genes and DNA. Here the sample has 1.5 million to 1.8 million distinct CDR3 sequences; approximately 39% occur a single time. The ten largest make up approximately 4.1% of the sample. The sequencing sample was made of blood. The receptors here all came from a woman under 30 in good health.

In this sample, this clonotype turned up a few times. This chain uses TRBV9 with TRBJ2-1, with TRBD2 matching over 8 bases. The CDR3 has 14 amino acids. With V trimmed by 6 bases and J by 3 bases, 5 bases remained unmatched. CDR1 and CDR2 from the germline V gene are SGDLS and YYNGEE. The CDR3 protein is CASNRLAIYNEQFF. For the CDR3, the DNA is TGTGCCAGCAACCGACTAGCGATCTACAATGAGCAGTTCTTC.

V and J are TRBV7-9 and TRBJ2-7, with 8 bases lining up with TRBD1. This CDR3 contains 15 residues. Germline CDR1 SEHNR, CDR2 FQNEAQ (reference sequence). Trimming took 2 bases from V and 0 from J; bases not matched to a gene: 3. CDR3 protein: CASSLRDRNSYEQYF. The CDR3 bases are TGTGCCAGCAGCTTAAGGGACAGGAACTCCTACGAGCAGTACTTC.

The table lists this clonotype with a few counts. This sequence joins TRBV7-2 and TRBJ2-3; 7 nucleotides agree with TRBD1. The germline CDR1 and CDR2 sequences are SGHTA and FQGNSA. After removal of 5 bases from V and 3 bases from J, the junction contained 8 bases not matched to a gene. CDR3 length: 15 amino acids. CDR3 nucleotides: TGTGCCAGCAGCCCCCAGGGGGTGGGGACAGATACGCAGTATTTT. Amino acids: CASSPQGVGTDTQYF.

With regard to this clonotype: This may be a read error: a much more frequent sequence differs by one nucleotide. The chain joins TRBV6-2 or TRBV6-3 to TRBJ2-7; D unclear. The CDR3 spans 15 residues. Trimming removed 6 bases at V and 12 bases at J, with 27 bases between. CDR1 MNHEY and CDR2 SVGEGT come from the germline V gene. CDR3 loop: CASSPLTLAKNIRYF. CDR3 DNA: TGTGCCAGCAGCCCTCTAACGTTAGCCAAAAACATTCGGTACTTC.

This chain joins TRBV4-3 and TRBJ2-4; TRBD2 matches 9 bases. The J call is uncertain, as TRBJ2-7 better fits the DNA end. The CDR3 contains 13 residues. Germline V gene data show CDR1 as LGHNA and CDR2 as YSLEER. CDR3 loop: CASSRTSENEQYF. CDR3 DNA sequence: TGCGCCAGCAGCCGGACTAGCGAGAACGAGCAGTACTTC.

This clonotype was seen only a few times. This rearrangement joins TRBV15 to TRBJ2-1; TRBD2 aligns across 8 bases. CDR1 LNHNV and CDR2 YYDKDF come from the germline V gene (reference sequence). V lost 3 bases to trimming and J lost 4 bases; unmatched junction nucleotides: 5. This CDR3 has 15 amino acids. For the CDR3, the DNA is TGTGCCACCAGCAGTGCGGGAGGACCGTACAATGAGCAGTTCTTC. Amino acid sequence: CATSSAGGPYNEQFF.

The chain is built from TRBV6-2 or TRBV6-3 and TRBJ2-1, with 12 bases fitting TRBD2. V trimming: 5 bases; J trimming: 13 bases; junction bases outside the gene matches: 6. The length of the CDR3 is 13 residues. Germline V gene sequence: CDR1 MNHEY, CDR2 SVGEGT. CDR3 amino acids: CASSVLAGGLQFF. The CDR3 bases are TGTGCCAGCAGTGTACTAGCGGGGGGCCTACAGTTCTTC.

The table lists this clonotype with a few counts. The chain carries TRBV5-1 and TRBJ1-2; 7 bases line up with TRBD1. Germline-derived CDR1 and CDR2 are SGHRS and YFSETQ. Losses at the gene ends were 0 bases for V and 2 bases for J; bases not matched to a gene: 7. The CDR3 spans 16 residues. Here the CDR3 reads CASSLETGLLNYGYTF. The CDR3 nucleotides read TGCGCCAGCAGCTTGGAGACAGGGCTCTTAAACTATGGCTACACCTTC.

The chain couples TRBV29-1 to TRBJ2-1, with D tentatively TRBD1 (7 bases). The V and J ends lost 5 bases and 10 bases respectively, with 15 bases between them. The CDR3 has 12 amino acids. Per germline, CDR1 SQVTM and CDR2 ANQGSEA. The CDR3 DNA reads TGCAGCGTTCGTCTCAGGGGGAGGGAGCAGTTCTTC. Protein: CSVRLRGREQFF.

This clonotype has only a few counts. The CDR3 region is CASSQFGAIAGEADTQYF. The CDR3 DNA reads as TGTGCCAGCAGCCAATTTGGGGCCATAGCGGGAGAAGCCGATACGCAGTATTTT. The chain joins TRBV3-1 to TRBJ2-3; TRBD2 aligns across 9 bases. Germline CDR1 and CDR2: LGHDT and YNNKEL (reference sequence). V was pared by 2 bases and J by 6 bases, with 15 bases of the junction left unmatched. The CDR3 runs 18 residues.

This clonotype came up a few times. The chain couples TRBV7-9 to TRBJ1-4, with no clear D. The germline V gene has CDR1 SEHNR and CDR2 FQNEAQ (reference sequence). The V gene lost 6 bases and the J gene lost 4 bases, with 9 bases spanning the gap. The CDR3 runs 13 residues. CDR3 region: CASRNLNNEKLFF. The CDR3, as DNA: TGTGCCAGCAGAAATCTAAATAATGAAAAACTGTTTTTT.

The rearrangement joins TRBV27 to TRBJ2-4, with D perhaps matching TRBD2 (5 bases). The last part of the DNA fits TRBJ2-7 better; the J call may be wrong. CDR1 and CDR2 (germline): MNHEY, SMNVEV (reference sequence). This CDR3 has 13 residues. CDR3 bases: TGTGCCAGCAGTTGGACTGCCGCCTACGAGCAGTACTTC. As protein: CASSWTAAYEQYF.

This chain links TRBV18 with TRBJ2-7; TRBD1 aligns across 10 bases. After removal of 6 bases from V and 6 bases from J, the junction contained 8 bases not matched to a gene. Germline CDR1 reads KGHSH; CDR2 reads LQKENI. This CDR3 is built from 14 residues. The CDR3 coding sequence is TGTGCCAGCTCCCCGGGACAGGGGACCCGCGAGCAGTACTTC. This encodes CASSPGQGTREQYF.

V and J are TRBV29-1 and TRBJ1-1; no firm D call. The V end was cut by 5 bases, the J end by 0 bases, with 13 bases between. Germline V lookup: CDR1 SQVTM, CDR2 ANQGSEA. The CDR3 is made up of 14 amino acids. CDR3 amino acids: CSVSHRTLNTEAFF. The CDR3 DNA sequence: TGCAGCGTTAGCCACCGGACGCTGAACACTGAAGCTTTCTTT. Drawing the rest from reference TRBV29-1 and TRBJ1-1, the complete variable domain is SAVISQKPSRDICQRGTSLTIQCQVDSQVTMMFWYRQQPGQSLTLIATANQGSEATYESGFVIDKFPISRPNLTFSTLTVSNMSPEDSSIYLCSVSHRTLNTEAFFGQGTRLTVV.

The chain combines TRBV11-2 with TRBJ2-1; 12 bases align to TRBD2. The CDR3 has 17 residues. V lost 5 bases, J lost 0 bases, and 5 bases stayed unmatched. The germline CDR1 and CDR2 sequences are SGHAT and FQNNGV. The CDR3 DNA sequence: TGTGCCAGCAGCCTTACTAGCGGGGGGACCTCCTACAATGAGCAGTTCTTC. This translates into CASSLTSGGTSYNEQFF.

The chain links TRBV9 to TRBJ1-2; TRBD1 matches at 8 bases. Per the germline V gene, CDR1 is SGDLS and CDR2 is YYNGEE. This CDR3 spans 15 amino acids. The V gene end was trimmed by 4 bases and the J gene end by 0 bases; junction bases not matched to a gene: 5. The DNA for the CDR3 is TGTGCCAGCAGCCAGACAGGGGAACCTAACTATGGCTACACCTTC. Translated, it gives CASSQTGEPNYGYTF.

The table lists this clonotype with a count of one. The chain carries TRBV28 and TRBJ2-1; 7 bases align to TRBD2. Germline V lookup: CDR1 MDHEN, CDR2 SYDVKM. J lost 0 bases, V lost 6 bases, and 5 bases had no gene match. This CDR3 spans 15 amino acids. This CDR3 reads CASSGRPGSYNEQFF. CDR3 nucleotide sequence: TGTGCCAGCAGCGGGAGGCCCGGCTCCTACAATGAGCAGTTCTTC.

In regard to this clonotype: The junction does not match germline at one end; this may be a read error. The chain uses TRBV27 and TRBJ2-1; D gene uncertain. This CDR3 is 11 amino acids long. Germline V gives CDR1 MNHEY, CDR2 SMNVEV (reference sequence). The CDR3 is CAGSSRAKQFF. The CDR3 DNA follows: TGTGCCGGCAGTTCCCGGGCTAAGCAGTTCTTC.

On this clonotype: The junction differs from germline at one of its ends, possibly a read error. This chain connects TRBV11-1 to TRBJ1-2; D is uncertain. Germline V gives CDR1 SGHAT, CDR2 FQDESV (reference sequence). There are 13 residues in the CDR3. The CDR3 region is CANSLNTNYGYTF. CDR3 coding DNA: TGTGCCAACAGCTTGAACACCAACTATGGCTACACCTTC.

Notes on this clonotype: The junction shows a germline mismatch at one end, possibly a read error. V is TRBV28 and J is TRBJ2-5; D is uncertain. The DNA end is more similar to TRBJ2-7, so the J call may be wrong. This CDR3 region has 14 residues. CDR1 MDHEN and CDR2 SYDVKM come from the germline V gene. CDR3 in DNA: TGTGCCGGCAGTTTTGCTGGGTCACGCTACGAGCAGTACTTC. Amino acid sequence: CAGSFAGSRYEQYF.

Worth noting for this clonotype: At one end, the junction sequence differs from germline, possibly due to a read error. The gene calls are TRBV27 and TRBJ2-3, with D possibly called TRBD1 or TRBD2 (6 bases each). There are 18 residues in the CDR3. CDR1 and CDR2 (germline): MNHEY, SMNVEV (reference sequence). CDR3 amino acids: CASSFWGRVGTFTDTLYF. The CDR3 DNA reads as TGTGCCAGCAGTTTTTGGGGGCGTGTTGGGACTTTCACAGATACGCTGTATTTT.

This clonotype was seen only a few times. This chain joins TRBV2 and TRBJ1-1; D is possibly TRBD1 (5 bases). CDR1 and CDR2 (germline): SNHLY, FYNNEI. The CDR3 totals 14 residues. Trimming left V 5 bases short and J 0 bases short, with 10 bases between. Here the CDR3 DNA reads TGTGCCAGCAGTAGGGGACGGTTGAACACTGAAGCTTTCTTT. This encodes CASSRGRLNTEAFF. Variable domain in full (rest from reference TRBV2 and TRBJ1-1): EPEVTQTPSHQVTQMGQEVILRCVPISNHLYFYWYRQILGQKVEFLVSFYNNEISEKSEIFDDQFSVERPDGSNFTLKIRSTKLEDSAMYFCASSRGRLNTEAFFGQGTRLTVV.

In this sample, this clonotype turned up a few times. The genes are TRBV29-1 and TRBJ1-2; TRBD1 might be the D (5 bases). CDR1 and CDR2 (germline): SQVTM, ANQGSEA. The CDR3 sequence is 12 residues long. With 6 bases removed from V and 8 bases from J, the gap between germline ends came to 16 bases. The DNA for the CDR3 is TGCAGCGTGCAGGGTCAAGTTGGAGGCTACACCTTC. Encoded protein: CSVQGQVGGYTF.